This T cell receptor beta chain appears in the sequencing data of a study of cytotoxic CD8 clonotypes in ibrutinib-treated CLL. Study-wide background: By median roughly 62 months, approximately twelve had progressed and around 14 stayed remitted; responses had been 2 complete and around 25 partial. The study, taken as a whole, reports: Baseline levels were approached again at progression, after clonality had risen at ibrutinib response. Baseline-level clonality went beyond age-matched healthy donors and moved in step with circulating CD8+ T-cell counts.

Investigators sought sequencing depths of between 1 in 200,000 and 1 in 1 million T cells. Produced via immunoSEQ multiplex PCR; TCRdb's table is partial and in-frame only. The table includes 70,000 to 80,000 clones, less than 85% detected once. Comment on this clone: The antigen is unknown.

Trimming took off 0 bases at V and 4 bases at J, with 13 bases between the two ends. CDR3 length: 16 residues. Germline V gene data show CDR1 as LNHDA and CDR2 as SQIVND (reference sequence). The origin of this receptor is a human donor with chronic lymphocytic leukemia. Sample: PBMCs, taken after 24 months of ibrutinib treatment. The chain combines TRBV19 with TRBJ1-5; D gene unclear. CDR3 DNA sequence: TGTGCCAGTAGTATAGACGGGGTAGATTGGAATCAGCCCCAGCATTTT. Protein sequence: CASSIDGVDWNQPQHF.